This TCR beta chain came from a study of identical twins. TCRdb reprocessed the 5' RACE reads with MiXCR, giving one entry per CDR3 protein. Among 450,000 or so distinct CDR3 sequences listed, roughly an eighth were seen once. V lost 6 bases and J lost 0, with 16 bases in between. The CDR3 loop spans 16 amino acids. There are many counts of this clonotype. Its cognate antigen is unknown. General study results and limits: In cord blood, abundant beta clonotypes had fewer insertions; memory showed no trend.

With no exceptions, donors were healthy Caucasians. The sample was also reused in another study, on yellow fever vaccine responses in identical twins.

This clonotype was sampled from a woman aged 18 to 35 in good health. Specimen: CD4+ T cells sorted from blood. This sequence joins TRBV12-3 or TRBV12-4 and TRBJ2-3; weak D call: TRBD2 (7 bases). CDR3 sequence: CASSLSGGLSTDTQYF. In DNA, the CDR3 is TGTGCCAGCAGCCTTTCCGGGGGGCTGAGCACAGATACGCAGTATTTT.